The next 21 T cell receptor beta chains were all read from a single sample in a study of blood T cell repertoires in COVID-19. TCRdb keeps only in-frame clones here, not all; method: immunoSEQ multiplex PCR. Of some 100,000 clones listed, 85% to 90% are singletons. The sequencing sample was made of peripheral blood. These receptors all stem from a human donor in a cohort sampled during active COVID-19.

The rearrangement uses TRBV5-8 and TRBJ2-2; 10 bases align to TRBD2. Looked up from germline, CDR1 is SGHTS and CDR2 is YDEGEE. The CDR3 extends over 16 amino acids. The V gene end was trimmed by 7 bases and the J gene end by 1 base; junction bases not matched to a gene: 7. This CDR3 is CASPRGLAENTGELFF. The CDR3 DNA reads TGTGCCAGCCCGCGCGGACTAGCGGAGAACACCGGGGAGCTGTTTTTT.

This clone was seen only a few times. Written as DNA, the CDR3 is TGTGCCAGCAGTGAAACACAGGGTAGGGGGACCCAGTACTTC. It translates to CASSETQGRGTQYF. This sequence joins TRBV2 and TRBJ2-5; perhaps TRBD1 as D (6 bases). This CDR3 has 14 residues. CDR1 is SNHLY, CDR2 FYNNEI, per germline. Trimming removed 2 bases from V and 7 bases from J, with 14 bases in between.

The rearrangement uses TRBV5-6 and TRBJ2-7, with D unclear. The CDR3 loop spans 12 amino acids. Germline V gives CDR1 SGHDT, CDR2 YYEEEE. Between the trimmed V and J ends, which lost 1 base and 9 bases, there was a span of 11 bases. Written as DNA, the CDR3 is TGTGCCAGCAGCTTGAGCTTGTCAAGGCAGTACTTC. As protein: CASSLSLSRQYF.

This chain uses TRBV3-1 (or the pseudogene TRBV3-2) with TRBJ1-1; D may be TRBD1 (5 bases). The germline gives CDR1 LGHDT, CDR2 YNNKEL (reference sequence). The length of the CDR3 is 16 residues. Trimming cost V 2 bases and J 3 bases, with 16 bases left between them. The CDR3, as DNA: TGTGCCAGCAGCCAACGGACAAGGGCGGCGGACACTGAAGCTTTCTTT. It translates to CASSQRTRAADTEAFF.

This clone was counted a few times. This chain links TRBV4-3 with TRBJ2-7, with unresolved D. In germline, CDR1 is LGHNA, CDR2 YSLEER. The CDR3 consists of 16 residues. V lost 0 bases and J lost 7, with 19 bases in between. This chain's CDR3 is CASSQDEVPSPGEQYF. The CDR3 nucleotides read TGCGCCAGCAGCCAAGATGAGGTCCCATCGCCCGGGGAGCAGTACTTC.

The chain carries TRBV7-2 and TRBJ1-2, with no clear D. This CDR3 has 14 residues. V was clipped by 0 bases and J by 4 bases, with 9 bases between them. Germline lookup yields CDR1 SGHTA and CDR2 FQGNSA. CDR3 residues: CASSLAPGSYGYTF. The DNA for the CDR3 is TGTGCCAGCAGCTTAGCGCCAGGTTCCTATGGCTACACCTTC.

This chain joins TRBV3-1 (or the pseudogene TRBV3-2) and TRBJ2-7; D not resolved. There are 14 residues in the CDR3. From germline, CDR1 is LGHDT and CDR2 YNNKEL (reference sequence). Trimming removed 4 bases at V and 2 bases at J, with 12 bases between. This CDR3 is CASSRGRPTYEQYF. CDR3 sequence (DNA): TGTGCCAGCAGCCGCGGTAGGCCAACCTACGAGCAGTACTTC.

This chain links TRBV2 with TRBJ2-7; D is uncertain. The V gene lost 9 bases and the J gene lost 1 base, with 7 bases spanning the gap. The CDR3 has 11 residues. The germline gives CDR1 SNHLY, CDR2 FYNNEI. CDR3 sequence (DNA): TGTGCCAGTTCCGGGTCCTACGAGCAGTACTTC. It yields the protein CASSGSYEQYF.

The chain combines TRBV9 with TRBJ2-3; 9 bases fit TRBD2. This CDR3 is built from 15 residues. Germline assignment: CDR1 SGDLS and CDR2 YYNGEE. The V and J ends lost 1 base and 7 bases, in that order; junction bases with no gene match: 7. In DNA, the CDR3 is TGTGCCAGCAGCGTAAACGCGGGAGGGACGAATACGCAGTATTTT. Translated: CASSVNAGGTNTQYF.

The chain uses TRBV5-4 and TRBJ2-5; D is possibly TRBD1 (5 bases). Trimming left V 1 base short and J 4 bases short, with 11 bases between. In germline, CDR1 is SGHNT, CDR2 YYREEE (reference sequence). The CDR3 totals 14 residues. This chain's CDR3 is CASSLSNRGETQYF. The CDR3 DNA follows: TGTGCCAGCAGCTTGAGTAATAGGGGAGAGACCCAGTACTTC.

V gene TRBV9 combines with J gene TRBJ2-1; a possible D gene is TRBD2 (6 bases). Trimming left V 6 bases short and J 2 bases short, with 18 bases between. CDR1 SGDLS and CDR2 YYNGEE come from the germline V gene. The CDR3 is 16 amino acids. CDR3 loop: CASTPLVAVTYNEQFF. CDR3 nucleotide sequence: TGTGCCAGCACCCCTTTAGTAGCGGTCACCTACAATGAGCAGTTCTTC.

The chain is built from TRBV29-1 and TRBJ2-1; 8 nucleotides agree with TRBD1. Germline CDR1 reads SQVTM; CDR2 reads ANQGSEA. The CDR3 covers 14 residues. Trimming took 6 bases from V and 6 from J; bases not matched to a gene: 10. The DNA of the CDR3 is TGCAGCGTGCAGCCCCGGACAGGGAGCAATGAGCAGTTCTTC. Protein sequence: CSVQPRTGSNEQFF.

Written as DNA, the CDR3 is TGTGCCAGCAGCTTCGGCGGGAGGTCCTACGAGCAGTACTTC. Translating it yields CASSFGGRSYEQYF. The chain employs TRBV7-2 and TRBJ2-7; 8 bases align to TRBD2. CDR1 SGHTA and CDR2 FQGNSA come from the germline V gene. This CDR3 is 14 amino acids long. The V and J ends lost 3 bases and 1 base, in that order; junction bases with no gene match: 2.

The V and J genes are TRBV7-9 and TRBJ2-2, with D possibly being TRBD1 (6 bases). V shed 3 bases and J shed 0 bases, with 8 bases lying between them. The length of the CDR3 is 15 residues. Germline values: CDR1 SEHNR, CDR2 FQNEAQ (reference sequence). CDR3 in DNA: TGTGCCAGCAGCTTTGGACAGCCGAACACCGGGGAGCTGTTTTTT. It is translated as CASSFGQPNTGELFF. The whole variable domain, filled in from reference TRBV7-9 and TRBJ2-2, reads DTGVSQNPRHKITKRGQNVTFRCDPISEHNRLYWYRQTLGQGPEFLTYFQNEAQLEKSRLLSDRFSAERPKGSFSTLEIQRTEQGDSAMYLCASSFGQPNTGELFFGEGSRLTVL.

The J gene is TRBJ2-6, the V gene TRBV19; D may be TRBD1 (5 bases). The germline V gene has CDR1 LNHDA and CDR2 SQIVND (reference sequence). V lost 5 bases to trimming and J lost 3 bases, with 11 bases between them. The CDR3 covers 15 residues. The CDR3 nucleotides read TGTGCCAGTAGTTACAGGATTGGTGGGGCCAACGTCCTGACTTTC. It encodes CASSYRIGGANVLTF.

The chain couples TRBV5-1 to TRBJ2-3; D gene ambiguous. Trimming took off 4 bases at V and 2 bases at J, with 14 bases between the two ends. The germline CDR1 and CDR2 sequences are SGHRS and YFSETQ. This CDR3 spans 15 amino acids. DNA of the CDR3: TGCGCCAGCAGCGCCGCGGCAATTCCCACAGATACGCAGTATTTT. It encodes CASSAAAIPTDTQYF.

Concerning this clone: The sample carries other DNA sequences with the same CDR3. The chain employs TRBV19 and TRBJ1-2, with D unresolved. The V gene's germline CDR1 is LNHDA and CDR2 SQIVND (reference sequence). V was cut by 5 bases and J by 5 bases, with 6 bases left in between. The CDR3 spans 11 residues. CDR3 region: CASSFIYGYTF. CDR3 nucleotide sequence: TGTGCCAGTAGTTTCATTTATGGCTACACCTTC. Based on the CDR3 plus reference TRBV19 and TRBJ1-2, the full variable domain is DGGITQSPKYLFRKEGQNVTLSCEQNLNHDAMYWYRQDPGQGLRLIYYSQIVNDFQKGDIAEGYSVSREKKESFPLTVTSAQKNPTAFYLCASSFIYGYTFGSGTRLTVV.

The chain uses TRBV6-2 or TRBV6-3 and TRBJ2-7; maybe TRBD2 (5 bases). The V gene's germline CDR1 is MNHEY and CDR2 SVGEGT. Trimming removed 5 bases at V and 3 bases at J, with 5 bases between. This CDR3 is built from 11 residues. In nucleotides, the CDR3 is TGTGCCAGCAGTCGGGACTACGAGCAGTACTTC. It is translated as CASSRDYEQYF.

The rearrangement joins TRBV4-2 to TRBJ2-1, with a tentative D call TRBD2 (6 bases). Trimming removed 5 bases at V and 2 bases at J, with 13 bases between. Germline loops: CDR1 LGHNA, CDR2 YNFKEQ. This CDR3 spans 15 amino acids. CDR3 DNA: TGTGCCAGCAGCAAGCCGGGAGCCACCTACAATGAGCAGTTCTTC. Protein sequence: CASSKPGATYNEQFF.

Here the CDR3 DNA reads TGTGCCAGCAGCGCGATTGACACCTACACTGAAGCTTTCTTT. This sequence encodes CASSAIDTYTEAFF. The rearrangement joins TRBV2 to TRBJ1-1, with D unclear. V was trimmed by 6 bases and J by 3 bases, leaving 14 bases between them. This CDR3 has 14 residues. Germline V gives CDR1 SNHLY, CDR2 FYNNEI. The variable domain in full, completed from reference TRBV2 and TRBJ1-1, reads EPEVTQTPSHQVTQMGQEVILRCVPISNHLYFYWYRQILGQKVEFLVSFYNNEISEKSEIFDDQFSVERPDGSNFTLKIRSTKLEDSAMYFCASSAIDTYTEAFFGQGTRLTVV.

The chain couples TRBV11-2 to TRBJ2-7; 8 bases match TRBD2. Per the germline V gene, CDR1 is SGHAT and CDR2 is FQNNGV. The length of the CDR3 is 15 residues. V lost 5 bases and J lost 1; bases outside the gene matches: 7. This CDR3 is CASSLLGGRSYEQYF. As DNA, the CDR3 is TGTGCCAGCAGCCTCCTCGGCGGGAGGTCCTACGAGCAGTACTTC.